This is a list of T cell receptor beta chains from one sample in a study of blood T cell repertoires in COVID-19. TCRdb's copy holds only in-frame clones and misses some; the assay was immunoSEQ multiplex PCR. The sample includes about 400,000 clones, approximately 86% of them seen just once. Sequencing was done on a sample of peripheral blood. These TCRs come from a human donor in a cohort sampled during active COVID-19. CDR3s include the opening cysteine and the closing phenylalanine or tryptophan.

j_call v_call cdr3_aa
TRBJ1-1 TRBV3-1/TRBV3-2 CASSHPSSGDAFF
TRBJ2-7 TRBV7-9 CASSPRGTGAYEQYF
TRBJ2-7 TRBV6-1 CASSVDTLAGLTSDYEQYF
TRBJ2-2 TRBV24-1 CATSDLVTGDTGELFF
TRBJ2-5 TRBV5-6 CASSFSLRGGDF
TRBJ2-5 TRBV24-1 CATSDLHRDYRYQETQYF
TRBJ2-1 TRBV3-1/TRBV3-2 CASSQGIRESYNEQFF
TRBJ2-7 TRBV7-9 CASRRGTGYEQYF
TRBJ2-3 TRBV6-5 CASTGGSTDTQYF
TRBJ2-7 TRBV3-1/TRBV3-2 CASSRGGATSYEQYF
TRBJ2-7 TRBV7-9 CASSSTASGSYEQYF
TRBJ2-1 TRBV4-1 CASSHDRDNEQFF
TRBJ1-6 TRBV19 CASSMLNSPLHF
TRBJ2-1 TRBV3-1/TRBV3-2 CASSPIAGAHLNEQFF
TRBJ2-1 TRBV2 CASNLANEQFF
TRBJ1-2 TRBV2 CASSDDRALYGYTF
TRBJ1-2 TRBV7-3 CASSLTGGNYGYTF
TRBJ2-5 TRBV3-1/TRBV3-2 CASSHRLAGGPETQYF
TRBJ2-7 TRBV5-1 CASSTLAGEYEQYF
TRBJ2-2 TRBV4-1 CASSQGPLAGRRGTTGELFF
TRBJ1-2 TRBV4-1 CASSLGGTGGNGYTF
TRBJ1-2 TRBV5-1 CASSRGAPSAGQGIGYTF
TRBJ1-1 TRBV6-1 CASSEWQGGTEAFF
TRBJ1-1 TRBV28 CASRYRGRGTEAFF
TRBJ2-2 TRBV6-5 CASTGQGTGTGELFF
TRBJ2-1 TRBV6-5 CASSYLATNNEQFF
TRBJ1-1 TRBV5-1 CASSVGPGGTEAFF
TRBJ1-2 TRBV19 CASSPDQGLGNGYTF
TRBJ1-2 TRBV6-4 CASSSGWAGGTYGYTF
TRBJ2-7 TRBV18 CASSSQGAGSEQYF
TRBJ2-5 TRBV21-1 CASSISLGTSGGVYQETQYF
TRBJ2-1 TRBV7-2 CASSLEDSGLREQFF
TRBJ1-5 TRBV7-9 CASSSTGGVNQPQHF
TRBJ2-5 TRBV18 CASSPGQVQETQYF
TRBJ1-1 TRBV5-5 CASSFTGDSTEAFF
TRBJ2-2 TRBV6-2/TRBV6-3 CASSQTGFTGELFF
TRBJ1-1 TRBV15 CATSPRGRNTEAFF
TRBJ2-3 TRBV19 CASKPLAGDIGRDTQYF
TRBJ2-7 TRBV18 CASSPLAYEQYF
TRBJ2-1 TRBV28 CASRATSGGKGEQFF
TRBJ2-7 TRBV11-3 CASSLSGGDEQYF
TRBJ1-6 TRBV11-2 CASSLAGGMNSPLHF
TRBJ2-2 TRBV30 CAWSVTRALVF
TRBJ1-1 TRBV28 CASSFSRGAFF
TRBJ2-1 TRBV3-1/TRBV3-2 CASSQGRGGSYNEQFF
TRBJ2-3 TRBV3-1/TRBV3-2 CASSRTGTQYF
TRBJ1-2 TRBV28 CASTPVGRNYGYTF
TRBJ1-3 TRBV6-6 CASSPRAGTGGIRNTIYF
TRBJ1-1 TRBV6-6 CASRLVHPNTEAFF
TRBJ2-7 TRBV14 CAGSQDPRGEQYF
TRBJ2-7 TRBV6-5 CASSYSFGVEQYF
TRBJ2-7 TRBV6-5 CASSRDISYEQYF
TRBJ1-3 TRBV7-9 CASSFGTTGSIYF
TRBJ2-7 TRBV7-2 CASSLGGQGREQYF
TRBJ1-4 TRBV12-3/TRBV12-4 CASSSGGQGKLFF
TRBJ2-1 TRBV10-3 CAIRTAAGNEQFF
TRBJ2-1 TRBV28 CASSLSVAGLYNEQFF
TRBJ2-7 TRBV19 CASSVGLSYEQYF
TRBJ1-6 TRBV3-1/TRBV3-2 CASSGIGLPTNSPLHF